What follows are 15 T cell receptor beta chains derived from one specimen sequenced in a study of blood T cell repertoires in COVID-19. Sequenced by immunoSEQ multiplex PCR; TCRdb stores in-frame clones only, minus some. The top ten clones hold about 6.5% of a sample with about 170,000 clones, 86% of them seen once. The sample consisted of peripheral blood. Every receptor here comes from a woman older than 75 in a cohort sampled during active or convalescent COVID-19.

The rearrangement links TRBV5-1 to TRBJ1-6; D gene unclear. V dropped 0 bases and J dropped 3 bases, with 13 bases sitting between them. The CDR3 runs to 17 residues. Looked up from germline, CDR1 is SGHRS and CDR2 is YFSETQ. The CDR3 DNA reads TGCGCCAGCAGCTTGGTCCCCGGTCGGTACTATAATTCACCCCTCCACTTT. This codes for CASSLVPGRYYNSPLHF.

The gene calls are TRBV3-1 (or the pseudogene TRBV3-2) and TRBJ2-1; D call uncertain. V lost 1 base and J lost 3, with 10 bases in between. CDR1 is LGHDT, CDR2 YNNKEL, per germline (reference sequence). The CDR3 contains 15 residues. CDR3 sequence: CASSQAHSLYNEQFF. CDR3 DNA: TGTGCCAGCAGCCAAGCTCACAGCCTCTACAATGAGCAGTTCTTC.

Only one count was recorded for this clone. The rearrangement uses TRBV10-3 and TRBJ1-5; tentative D call: TRBD1 (6 bases). Germline V gene data show CDR1 as ENHRY and CDR2 as SYGVKD. This CDR3 has 16 amino acids. V was trimmed by 10 bases and J by 1 base, leaving 20 bases between them. CDR3 region: CATASQGKGSNQPQHF. The CDR3 region has the DNA TGTGCCACCGCGTCCCAGGGGAAGGGCAGCAATCAGCCCCAGCATTTT.

The J gene is TRBJ2-5, the V gene TRBV4-3, with 8 nucleotides matching TRBD1. Unmatched junction bases numbered 3, after V lost 1 base and J lost 2 bases. This CDR3 comprises 15 residues. CDR1 and CDR2 (germline): LGHNA, YSLEER. CDR3 residues: CASSQGGTGQETQYF. The CDR3 DNA follows: TGCGCCAGCAGCCAAGGGGGGACAGGTCAAGAGACCCAGTACTTC.

This sequence joins TRBV3-1 (or the pseudogene TRBV3-2) and TRBJ2-7; 7 bases are a match to TRBD1. Germline V gene sequence: CDR1 LGHDT, CDR2 YNNKEL (reference sequence). This CDR3 spans 15 amino acids. J gave up 1 base and V 1 base, and 4 bases lay outside the gene matches. The CDR3 region is CASSQAGTASYEQYF. The DNA for the CDR3 is TGTGCCAGCAGCCAAGCCGGGACAGCGTCCTACGAGCAGTACTTC.

This rearrangement joins TRBV21-1 to TRBJ1-2. TRBV21-1 is a pseudogene locus. The CDR3 contains 13 residues. The CDR3 sequence is CASSRRLSYGYTF. CDR3 DNA sequence: TGTGCCAGCAGCAGGAGATTGAGCTATGGCTACACCTTC.

This clone has only a few counts. The chain employs TRBV4-1 and TRBJ1-2; a possible D gene is TRBD1 (6 bases). This CDR3 has 14 residues. CDR1 and CDR2 (germline): MGHRA, YSYEKL. The V end lost 2 bases, the J end lost 8 bases, and 15 bases lay between the germline ends. CDR3 sequence reads: CASSQWAGVGGYTF. The CDR3 DNA sequence: TGCGCCAGCAGCCAATGGGCAGGGGTGGGCGGCTACACCTTC.

V usage is TRBV3-1 (or the pseudogene TRBV3-2) and J usage is TRBJ2-2; D possibly corresponds to TRBD1 (5 bases). Germline CDR1 LGHDT, CDR2 YNNKEL (reference sequence). The CDR3 contains 17 residues. Trimming stripped 3 bases from V and 6 bases from J, with 20 bases between. CDR3 coding DNA: TGTGCCAGCAGCCATTGGGGCGCGGATTTAGCTCCCGGGGAGCTGTTTTTT. Protein: CASSHWGADLAPGELFF.

This rearrangement joins TRBV15 to TRBJ1-5; D is unresolved. The germline V gene encodes CDR1 LNHNV and CDR2 YYDKDF (reference sequence). CDR3 length: 15 amino acids. V lost 5 bases and J 0 bases, leaving 11 bases between the germline ends. This CDR3 is CATSVTVYSNQPQHF. The CDR3 DNA is TGTGCCACCAGCGTAACAGTTTATAGCAATCAGCCCCAGCATTTT. The complete variable domain, with remaining parts taken from reference TRBV15 and TRBJ1-5, reads DAMVIQNPRYQVTQFGKPVTLSCSQTLNHNVMYWYQQKSSQAPKLLFHYYDKDFNNEADTPDNFQSRRPNTSFCFLDIRSPGLGDTAMYLCATSVTVYSNQPQHFGDGTRLSIL.

This sequence joins TRBV11-3 and TRBJ2-1; maybe TRBD2 (5 bases). Germline V gives CDR1 SGHNT, CDR2 YENEEA. Deletions cut 4 bases from V and 0 bases from J, with 16 bases between. The CDR3 runs 17 residues. The CDR3 loop reads CASSSPRVGSSYNEQFF. Here the CDR3 DNA reads TGTGCCAGCAGCTCCCCCCGAGTAGGGAGCTCCTACAATGAGCAGTTCTTC. Variable domain in full (rest from reference TRBV11-3 and TRBJ2-1): EAGVVQSPRYKIIEKKQPVAFWCNPISGHNTLYWYLQNLGQGPELLIRYENEEAVDDSQLPKDRFSAERLKGVDSTLKIQPAELGDSAVYLCASSSPRVGSSYNEQFFGPGTRLTVL.

The J gene is TRBJ1-5, the V gene TRBV11-3; a weak D match, TRBD1 (5 bases). Trimming left V 5 bases short and J 5 bases short, with 10 bases between. The CDR3 runs 13 residues. Germline lookup yields CDR1 SGHNT and CDR2 YENEEA. As DNA, the CDR3 is TGTGCCAGCAGCCGGGACTCATATCAGCCCCAGCATTTT. This sequence encodes CASSRDSYQPQHF.

The J gene is TRBJ2-3, the V gene TRBV5-6; no reliable D call. CDR1 and CDR2 from the germline V gene are SGHDT and YYEEEE. The CDR3 contains 16 residues. V gave up 0 bases and J gave up 2 bases, with 13 bases separating them. In nucleotides, the CDR3 is TGTGCCAGCAGCTTGGCTCTCCAGGCGTTCACAGATACGCAGTATTTT. It yields the protein CASSLALQAFTDTQYF.

This clone turned up a few times. The CDR3 is CASTTGTSYNEQFF. CDR3 nucleotide sequence: TGCGCCAGCACCACCGGGACTAGCTACAATGAGCAGTTCTTC. The chain joins TRBV5-1 to TRBJ2-1; 8 bases fit TRBD2. Germline V CDR1 and CDR2: SGHRS, YFSETQ. The CDR3 covers 14 residues. V lost 6 bases and J lost 3; bases outside the gene matches: 5.

This chain uses TRBV5-1 with TRBJ2-7, with 8 bases lining up with TRBD1. This CDR3 has 13 residues. Unmatched junction bases numbered 4, after V lost 4 bases and J lost 4 bases. Germline CDR1 SGHRS, CDR2 YFSETQ. CDR3 region: CASSVRQGYEQYF. The CDR3 bases are TGCGCCAGCAGCGTTAGACAGGGGTACGAGCAGTACTTC.

The rearrangement links TRBV10-1 to TRBJ2-3; D unclear. The CDR3 sequence is 15 residues long. Germline CDR1 reads WNHNN; CDR2 reads SYGVQD (reference sequence). The V and J ends lost 0 bases and 2 bases respectively, with 9 bases between them. As DNA, the CDR3 is TGCGCCAGCAGTGAGTCATGGAGCCCCACAGATACGCAGTATTTT. Translated: CASSESWSPTDTQYF.